The rows below give T cell receptor beta chains drawn from one sample of a study of cytomegalovirus exposure and HLA in healthy donors. The table came from immunoSEQ multiplex PCR; TCRdb's copy has only in-frame clones and leaves some out. In the table there are about 160,000 clones, around three quarters of which are singletons. Specimen: PBMCs. The source is a young man in good health and CMV-seropositive. Each CDR3 is given with its conserved first and last residue.

cdr3_aa: CASSSVWTGNGYTF
v_call: TRBV5-4
j_call: TRBJ1-2

cdr3_aa: CASSLQGEDTQYF
v_call: TRBV6-4
j_call: TRBJ2-3

cdr3_aa: CTSSQDTMGTGSNEQFF
v_call: TRBV1
j_call: TRBJ2-1

cdr3_aa: CASTRRAFF
v_call: TRBV11-3
j_call: TRBJ1-1

cdr3_aa: CSVTEASTDTQYF
v_call: TRBV29-1
j_call: TRBJ2-3

cdr3_aa: CASSQERGSNSPLHF
v_call: TRBV4-3
j_call: TRBJ1-6

cdr3_aa: CAWSGTGGVEQYF
v_call: TRBV30
j_call: TRBJ2-7

cdr3_aa: CASSSWTRAETQYF
v_call: TRBV13
j_call: TRBJ2-5

cdr3_aa: CASSLPVSANTGELFF
v_call: TRBV13
j_call: TRBJ2-2

cdr3_aa: CASSAAEQFF
v_call: TRBV19
j_call: TRBJ2-1

cdr3_aa: CASSPERTASTDTQYF
v_call: TRBV7-9
j_call: TRBJ2-3

cdr3_aa: CASIPPAPAEETQYF
v_call: TRBV19
j_call: TRBJ2-5

cdr3_aa: CASSQKQTSGGITDTQYF
v_call: TRBV4-2
j_call: TRBJ2-3

cdr3_aa: CASSLVVGDYGYTF
v_call: TRBV18
j_call: TRBJ1-2

cdr3_aa: CASSSGQGSTGELFF
v_call: TRBV7-3
j_call: TRBJ2-2

cdr3_aa: CASSSGGSSYEQYF
v_call: TRBV28
j_call: TRBJ2-7

cdr3_aa: CASSRRDTENTGELFF
v_call: TRBV11-2
j_call: TRBJ2-2

cdr3_aa: CASSESKTGENQPQHF
v_call: TRBV25-1
j_call: TRBJ1-5

cdr3_aa: CSVLGTDYTGYTF
v_call: TRBV29-1
j_call: TRBJ1-2

cdr3_aa: CASSHTGTGANVLTF
v_call: TRBV13
j_call: TRBJ2-6

cdr3_aa: CASSFEQYREQYF
v_call: TRBV28
j_call: TRBJ2-7

cdr3_aa: CSAGVGQPQHF
v_call: TRBV20-1
j_call: TRBJ1-5

cdr3_aa: CASSPGEGRNTIYF
v_call: TRBV9
j_call: TRBJ1-3

cdr3_aa: CASSQIAGAHQETQYF
v_call: TRBV4-1
j_call: TRBJ2-5

cdr3_aa: CASSLPLAGGQETQYF
v_call: TRBV9
j_call: TRBJ2-5

cdr3_aa: CASSYTYENSPLHF
v_call: TRBV6-5
j_call: TRBJ1-6

cdr3_aa: CAISDRQTESPQYF
v_call: TRBV10-3
j_call: TRBJ2-5

cdr3_aa: CASSLGGFTDTQYF
v_call: TRBV7-2
j_call: TRBJ2-3

cdr3_aa: CASSDWSSYEQYF
v_call: TRBV2
j_call: TRBJ2-7

cdr3_aa: CASSPSTGDIQYF
v_call: TRBV2
j_call: TRBJ2-4

cdr3_aa: CASSLGVGSEQYF
v_call: TRBV5-1
j_call: TRBJ2-7

cdr3_aa: CASSPGLLGEKLFF
v_call: TRBV14
j_call: TRBJ1-4

cdr3_aa: CASSTTGFGYTF
v_call: TRBV28
j_call: TRBJ1-2

cdr3_aa: CASSSGTARLSTDTQYF
v_call: TRBV13
j_call: TRBJ2-3

cdr3_aa: CASSIVGGYEQYF
v_call: TRBV19
j_call: TRBJ2-7

cdr3_aa: CASREGQGAGTDTQYF
v_call: TRBV28
j_call: TRBJ2-3

cdr3_aa: CASSPLAGSQVYEQYF
v_call: TRBV18
j_call: TRBJ2-7

cdr3_aa: CASSHGDTGNTEAFF
v_call: TRBV6-6
j_call: TRBJ1-1

cdr3_aa: CASRRGFGYTF
v_call: TRBV28
j_call: TRBJ1-2

cdr3_aa: CASTLTRGGRSPSYEQYF
v_call: TRBV28
j_call: TRBJ2-7

cdr3_aa: CASSYTGLLFF
v_call: TRBV7-3
j_call: TRBJ1-4

cdr3_aa: CAWSAGTSGGRETQYF
v_call: TRBV30
j_call: TRBJ2-5

cdr3_aa: CASSLWRSEQYF
v_call: TRBV28
j_call: TRBJ2-7

cdr3_aa: CASSLASGSGGLQETQYF
v_call: TRBV5-4
j_call: TRBJ2-5

cdr3_aa: CASSQDRGTDTQYF
v_call: TRBV4-3
j_call: TRBJ2-3

cdr3_aa: CASSPRDGFNYGYTF
v_call: TRBV11-1
j_call: TRBJ1-2

cdr3_aa: CASSLDRAAEQYF
v_call: TRBV7-2
j_call: TRBJ2-7

cdr3_aa: CASSVSGTVGYTF
v_call: TRBV5-1
j_call: TRBJ1-2

cdr3_aa: CASSLSRAETQYF
v_call: TRBV27
j_call: TRBJ2-5

cdr3_aa: CASSPLGGSPGELFF
v_call: TRBV6-4
j_call: TRBJ2-2

cdr3_aa: CASSHRDTGDEQYF
v_call: TRBV4-1
j_call: TRBJ2-7

cdr3_aa: CSVAPRGDEQYF
v_call: TRBV29-1
j_call: TRBJ2-7

cdr3_aa: CASSFTSAHYNEQFF
v_call: TRBV6-5
j_call: TRBJ2-1

cdr3_aa: CASSFRTSETQYF
v_call: TRBV11-2
j_call: TRBJ2-5

cdr3_aa: CASSRRRDSSLEAFF
v_call: TRBV5-6
j_call: TRBJ1-1

cdr3_aa: CASSVERVDTGELFF
v_call: TRBV6-1
j_call: TRBJ2-2

cdr3_aa: CASSPGTGIFYGYTF
v_call: TRBV18
j_call: TRBJ1-2